This T cell receptor (beta chain) was recorded in a study of blood T cell repertoires in COVID-19 (dated by TCRdb to about 2020). Describing the broader study: Samples from collaborators originated in the United States, Italy and Spain and spanned both the acute and convalescent phases of COVID-19. A de-identified subject ID, COVID-19 status, age in years and sex were almost always included in the sample metadata. Subjects who had been exposed to COVID-19, were actively infected with it, or had recovered from it provided the deeply sampled blood TCRbeta repertoires that made up the dataset. The material from the prospective study consisted of cDNA or gDNA derived from T cells, B-cell-depleted T cells, or PBMCs. The repertoires were released in a freely available public database meant as a resource for research on the immune response to SARS-CoV-2. Samples were obtained from the ongoing ImmuneRACE study (first 160 participants) and from about 1,300 subjects provided by 6 global collaborators. Where available, HLA class I and class II types were obtained from metadata supplied by the sample provider rather than from assay-based typing.

There are 14 amino acids in the CDR3, from cysteine to phenylalanine inclusive. The DNA shown is the 42-base CDR3, in frame from base 1. Based on the germline V gene, the CDR1 and CDR2 sequences are SGHDT and YYEEEE. The junction carries 10 bases between V and J, which are trimmed by 0 bases and 3 bases respectively. TCRbeta CDR3 regions were amplified from genomic DNA by means of the immunoSEQ Assay, a bias-controlled multiplex PCR. For the original study's pipeline: Within the assay, amplification of reference gene primers was used to estimate how many nucleated cells each sample contained. To quantify the absolute abundance of each unique TCRbeta CDR3 rearrangement, sequence reads were collapsed and filtered. Productive Simpson clonality was computed per sample as the square root of Simpson's diversity index over productive rearrangements. TCRdb's version of the immuneACCESS table is confined to in-frame rearrangements and falls short of the full clone set. An unresolved V gene accounts for under half of the shortfall where checked; the remainder is of unknown origin. V and J calls plus clone size are reproduced from that table; the DNA served to infer D and trimming. This sample gives around 270,000 clones in total; about 89% of them show up just once. About 4.6% of the sample rests with the top ten.

Summary of the overall study and its limitations: The amount of clinical and demographic metadata varied by source and participant and was provided uncurated.

Of note for this clone: Its target antigen remains unknown. The input lacks base qualities; no much larger clone sits a single base away.

Each collaborating institution followed its own protocols to collect whole blood in K2EDTA tubes. For TCRbeta analysis, collaborator samples were shipped as frozen whole blood, as isolated PBMCs, or as DNA extracted from either sample type. The sample comprised peripheral blood. The chain couples TRBV5-6 to TRBJ2-7; no confident D gene assignment can be made. This TCR derives from a man in his forties with acute or convalescent COVID-19. The CDR3 protein: CASSLDTPYYEQYF. The nucleotide sequence reads as follows: TGTGCCAGCAGCTTGGACACACCTTACTACGAGCAGTACTTC.